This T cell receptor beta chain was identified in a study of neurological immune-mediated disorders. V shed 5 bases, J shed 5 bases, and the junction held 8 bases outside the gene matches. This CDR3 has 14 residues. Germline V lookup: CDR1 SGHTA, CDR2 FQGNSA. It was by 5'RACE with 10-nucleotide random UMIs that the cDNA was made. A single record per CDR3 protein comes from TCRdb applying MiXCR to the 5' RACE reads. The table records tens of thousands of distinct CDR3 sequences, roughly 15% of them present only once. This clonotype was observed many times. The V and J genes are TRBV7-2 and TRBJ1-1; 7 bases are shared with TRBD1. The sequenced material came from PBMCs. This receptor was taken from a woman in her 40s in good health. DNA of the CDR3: TGTGCCAGCAGCCAAGGGGGCGCCGGAACTGAAGCTTTCTTT. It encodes CASSQGGAGTEAFF.